This TCR beta chain was obtained from a study of blood T cell repertoires in COVID-19. Study-wide context: T cells, B-cell-depleted T cells, or PBMCs provided the cDNA or gDNA that served as material.

The protocol was immunoSEQ multiplex PCR, while the TCRdb copy is restricted to in-frame clones and leaves out a portion. The table records some 270,000 clones, less than 95% of them present only once. CDR1 and CDR2 (germline): SGDLS, YYNGEE. The CDR3 contains 16 residues. V was pared by 4 bases and J by 2 bases, with 6 bases of the junction left unmatched. V usage is TRBV9 and J usage is TRBJ2-3; 11 bases map to TRBD2. The sequenced sample consisted of PBMCs or T cells enriched from blood (not recorded which). This receptor was obtained from a man aged 40-49 years who had been exposed to COVID-19. As DNA, the CDR3 is TGTGCCAGCAGCATTTTAGCGGGAGGGTTCACAGATACGCAGTATTTT. Translation gives CASSILAGGFTDTQYF.